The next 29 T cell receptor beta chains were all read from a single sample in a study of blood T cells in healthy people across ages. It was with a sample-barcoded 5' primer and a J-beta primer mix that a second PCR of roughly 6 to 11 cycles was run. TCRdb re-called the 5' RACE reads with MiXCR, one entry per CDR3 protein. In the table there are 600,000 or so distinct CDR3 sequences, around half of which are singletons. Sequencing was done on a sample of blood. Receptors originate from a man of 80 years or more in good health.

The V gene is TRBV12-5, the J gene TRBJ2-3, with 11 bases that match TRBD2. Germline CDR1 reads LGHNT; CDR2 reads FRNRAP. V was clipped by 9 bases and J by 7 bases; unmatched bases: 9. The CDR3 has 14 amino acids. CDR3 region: CASKGTSGAYTQYF. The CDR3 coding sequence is TGTGCTAGCAAAGGGACTAGCGGAGCCTATACGCAGTATTTT.

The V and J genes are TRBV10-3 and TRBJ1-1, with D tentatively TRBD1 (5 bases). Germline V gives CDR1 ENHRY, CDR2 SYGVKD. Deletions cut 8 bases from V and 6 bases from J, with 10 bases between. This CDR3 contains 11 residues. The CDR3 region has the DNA TGTGCCATCTCGGGGGGGTCTGAAGCTTTCTTT. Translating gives CAISGGSEAFF.

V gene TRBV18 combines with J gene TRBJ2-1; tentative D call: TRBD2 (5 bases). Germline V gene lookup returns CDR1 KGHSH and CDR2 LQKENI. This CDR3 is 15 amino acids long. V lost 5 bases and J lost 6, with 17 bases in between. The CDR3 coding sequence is TGTGCCAGCTCATTTCAACCCAACGCGGGCAATGAGCAGTTCTTC. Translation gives CASSFQPNAGNEQFF.

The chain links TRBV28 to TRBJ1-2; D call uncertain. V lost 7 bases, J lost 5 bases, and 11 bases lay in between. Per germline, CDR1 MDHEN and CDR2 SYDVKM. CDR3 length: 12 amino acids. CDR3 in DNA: TGTGCCAGCACATCCGGGAGATATGGCTACACCTTC. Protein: CASTSGRYGYTF.

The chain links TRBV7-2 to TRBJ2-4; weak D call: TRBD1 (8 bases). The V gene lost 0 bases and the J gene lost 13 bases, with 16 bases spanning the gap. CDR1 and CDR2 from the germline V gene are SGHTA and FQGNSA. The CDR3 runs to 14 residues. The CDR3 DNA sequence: TGTGCCAGCAGCTTAGCGACAGGGGAGGGCGGGCAGTACTTC. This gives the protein CASSLATGEGGQYF.

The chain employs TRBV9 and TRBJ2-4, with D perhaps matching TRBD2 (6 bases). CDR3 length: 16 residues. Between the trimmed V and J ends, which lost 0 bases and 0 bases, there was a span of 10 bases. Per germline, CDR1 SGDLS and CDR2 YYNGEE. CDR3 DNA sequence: TGTGCCAGCAGCGTAGCCTACGGGGGAGCCAAAAACATTCAGTACTTC. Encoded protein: CASSVAYGGAKNIQYF.

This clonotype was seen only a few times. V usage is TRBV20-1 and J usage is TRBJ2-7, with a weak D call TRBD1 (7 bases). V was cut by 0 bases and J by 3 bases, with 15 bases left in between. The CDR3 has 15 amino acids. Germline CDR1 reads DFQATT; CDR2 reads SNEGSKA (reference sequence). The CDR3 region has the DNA TGCAGTGCTAGAGATCAGGGGGGAGTCCGCTACGAGCAGTACTTC. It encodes CSARDQGGVRYEQYF.

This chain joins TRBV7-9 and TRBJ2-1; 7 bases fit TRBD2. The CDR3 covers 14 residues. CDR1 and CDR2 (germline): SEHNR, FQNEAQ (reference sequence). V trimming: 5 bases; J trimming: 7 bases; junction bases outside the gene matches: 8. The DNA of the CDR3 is TGTGCCAGCAGCCCAGGACTAGAGCAGAATGAGCAGTTCTTC. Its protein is CASSPGLEQNEQFF.

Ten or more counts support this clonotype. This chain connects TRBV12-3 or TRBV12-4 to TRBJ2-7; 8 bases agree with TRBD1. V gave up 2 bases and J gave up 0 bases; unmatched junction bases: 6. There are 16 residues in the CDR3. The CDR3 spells CASSLSDRVPSYEQYF. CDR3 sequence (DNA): TGTGCCAGCAGTTTATCGGACAGGGTCCCCTCCTACGAGCAGTACTTC.

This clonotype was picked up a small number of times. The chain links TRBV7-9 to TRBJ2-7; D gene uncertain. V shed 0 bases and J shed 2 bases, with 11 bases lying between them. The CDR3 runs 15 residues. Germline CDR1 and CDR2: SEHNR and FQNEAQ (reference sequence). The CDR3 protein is CASSLAADTAYEQYF. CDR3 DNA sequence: TGTGCCAGCAGCTTAGCGGCAGATACCGCCTACGAGCAGTACTTC.

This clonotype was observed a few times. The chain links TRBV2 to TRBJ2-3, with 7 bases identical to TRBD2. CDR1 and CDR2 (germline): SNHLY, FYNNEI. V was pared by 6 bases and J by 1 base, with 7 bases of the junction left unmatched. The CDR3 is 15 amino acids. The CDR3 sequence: CASSQLASGTDTQYF. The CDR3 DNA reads TGTGCCAGCAGCCAACTAGCGTCGGGCACAGATACGCAGTATTTT.

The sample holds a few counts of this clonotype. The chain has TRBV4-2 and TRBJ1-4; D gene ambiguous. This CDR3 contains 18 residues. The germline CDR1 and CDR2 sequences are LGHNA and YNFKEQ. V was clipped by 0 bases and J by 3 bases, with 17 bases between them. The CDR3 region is CASSQEVVTGGANEKLFF. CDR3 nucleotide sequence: TGTGCCAGCAGCCAAGAAGTGGTGACCGGTGGAGCTAATGAAAAACTGTTTTTT.

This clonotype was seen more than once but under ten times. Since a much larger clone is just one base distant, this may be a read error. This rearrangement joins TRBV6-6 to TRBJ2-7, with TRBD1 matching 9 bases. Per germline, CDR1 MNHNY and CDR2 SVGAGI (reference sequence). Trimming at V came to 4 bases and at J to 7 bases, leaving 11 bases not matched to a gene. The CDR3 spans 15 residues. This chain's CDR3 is CASSSPGQGNDEQYF. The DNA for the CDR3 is TGTGCCAGCAGTTCACCGGGACAGGGTAACGATGAGCAGTACTTC.

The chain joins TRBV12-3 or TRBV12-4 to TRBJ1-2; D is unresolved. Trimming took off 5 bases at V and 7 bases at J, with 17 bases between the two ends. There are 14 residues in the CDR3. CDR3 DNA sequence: TGTGCCAGCAGTCCAAGGACGGGTAAGAGTGGCTACACCTTC. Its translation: CASSPRTGKSGYTF.

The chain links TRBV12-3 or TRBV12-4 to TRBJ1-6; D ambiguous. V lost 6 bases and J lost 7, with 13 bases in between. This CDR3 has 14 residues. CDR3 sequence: CASSPRVGNSPLHF. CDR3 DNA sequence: TGTGCCAGCAGCCCTAGGGTGGGAAATTCACCCCTCCACTTT.

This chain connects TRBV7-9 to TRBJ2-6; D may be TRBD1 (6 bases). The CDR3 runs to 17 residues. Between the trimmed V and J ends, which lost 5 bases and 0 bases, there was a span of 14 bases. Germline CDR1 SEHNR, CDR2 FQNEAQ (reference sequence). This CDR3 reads CASSRTGISSGANVLTF. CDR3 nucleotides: TGTGCCAGCAGCCGTACAGGGATCAGCTCTGGGGCCAACGTCCTGACTTTC.

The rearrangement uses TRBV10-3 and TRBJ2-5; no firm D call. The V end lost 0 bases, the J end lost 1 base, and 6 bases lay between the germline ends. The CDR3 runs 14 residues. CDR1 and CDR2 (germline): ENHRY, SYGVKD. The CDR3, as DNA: TGTGCCATCAGTGAGTCGACTGGCCAAGAGACCCAGTACTTC. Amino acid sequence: CAISESTGQETQYF.

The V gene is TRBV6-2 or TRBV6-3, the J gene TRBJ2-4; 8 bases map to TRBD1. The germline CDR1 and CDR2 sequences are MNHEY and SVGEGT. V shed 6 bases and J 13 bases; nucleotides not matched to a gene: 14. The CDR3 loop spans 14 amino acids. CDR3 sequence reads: CASRAGTGLGEQYF. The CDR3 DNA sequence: TGTGCCAGCAGAGCCGGGACAGGTCTTGGGGAGCAGTACTTC.

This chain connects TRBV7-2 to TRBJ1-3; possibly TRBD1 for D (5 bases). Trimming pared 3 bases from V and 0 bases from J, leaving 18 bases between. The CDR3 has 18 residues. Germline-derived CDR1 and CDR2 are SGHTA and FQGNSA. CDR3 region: CASSLTGTPSISGNTIYF. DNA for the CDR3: TGTGCCAGCAGCTTGACCGGGACCCCGTCCATCTCTGGAAACACCATATATTTT.

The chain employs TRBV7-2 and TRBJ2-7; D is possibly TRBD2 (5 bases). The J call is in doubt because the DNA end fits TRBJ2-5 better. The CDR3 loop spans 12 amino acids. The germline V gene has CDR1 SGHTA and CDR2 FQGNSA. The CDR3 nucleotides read TGTGCCAGCACCCCGGGGCAAGAGACCCAGTACTTC. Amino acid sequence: CASTPGQETQYF.

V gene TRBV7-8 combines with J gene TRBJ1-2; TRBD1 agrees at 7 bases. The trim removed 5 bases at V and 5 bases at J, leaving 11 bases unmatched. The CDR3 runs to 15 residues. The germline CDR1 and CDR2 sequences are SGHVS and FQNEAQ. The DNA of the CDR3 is TGTGCCAGCAGCATACAGACCGGGACAGCTTATGGCTACACCTTC. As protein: CASSIQTGTAYGYTF.

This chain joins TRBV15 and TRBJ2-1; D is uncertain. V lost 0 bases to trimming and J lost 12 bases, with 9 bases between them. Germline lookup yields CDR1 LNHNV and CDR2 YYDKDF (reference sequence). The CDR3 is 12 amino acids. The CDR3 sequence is CATSRETERQFF. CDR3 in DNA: TGTGCCACCAGCAGAGAGACCGAACGGCAGTTCTTC.

The DNA for the CDR3 is TGTGCCAGCAGCGCCCTACAGGGGCTCCCCACAGATACGCAGTATTTT. Translation gives CASSALQGLPTDTQYF. This chain links TRBV7-2 with TRBJ2-3, with 7 bases identical to TRBD1. Germline CDR1 SGHTA, CDR2 FQGNSA. Losses at the gene ends were 5 bases for V and 2 bases for J; bases not matched to a gene: 10. The CDR3 covers 16 residues.

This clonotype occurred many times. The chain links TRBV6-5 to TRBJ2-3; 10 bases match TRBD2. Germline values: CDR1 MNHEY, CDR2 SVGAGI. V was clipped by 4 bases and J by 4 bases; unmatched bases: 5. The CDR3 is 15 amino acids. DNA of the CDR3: TGTGCCAGCAGTTTAAGCGGGAGGGGGGCAGATACGCAGTATTTT. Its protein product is CASSLSGRGADTQYF.

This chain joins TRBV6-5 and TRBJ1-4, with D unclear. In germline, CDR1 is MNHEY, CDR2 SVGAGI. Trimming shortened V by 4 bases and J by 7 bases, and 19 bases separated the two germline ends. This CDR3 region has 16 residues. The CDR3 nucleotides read TGTGCCAGCAGTTCCCGCGCAACGGCAGCGGTTGAAAAACTGTTTTTT. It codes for CASSSRATAAVEKLFF.

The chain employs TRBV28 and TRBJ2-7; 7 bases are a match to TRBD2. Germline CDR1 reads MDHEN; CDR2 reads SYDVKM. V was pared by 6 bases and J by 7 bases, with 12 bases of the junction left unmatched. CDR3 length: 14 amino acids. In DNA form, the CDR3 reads TGTGCCAGCAGCCTTATGGCTAGCGGCGGGGAGCAGTACTTC. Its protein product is CASSLMASGGEQYF. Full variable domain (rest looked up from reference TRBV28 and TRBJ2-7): DVKVTQSSRYLVKRTGEKVFLECVQDMDHENMFWYRQDPGLGLRLIYFSYDVKMKEKGDIPEGYSVSREKKERFSLILESASTNQTSMYLCASSLMASGGEQYFGPGTRLTVT.

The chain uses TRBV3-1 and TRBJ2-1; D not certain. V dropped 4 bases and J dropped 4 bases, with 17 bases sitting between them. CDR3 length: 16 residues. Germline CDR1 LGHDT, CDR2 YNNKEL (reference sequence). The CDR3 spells CASSPRVSNKYNEQFF. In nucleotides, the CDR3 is TGTGCCAGCAGCCCTAGGGTAAGCAATAAATACAATGAGCAGTTCTTC.

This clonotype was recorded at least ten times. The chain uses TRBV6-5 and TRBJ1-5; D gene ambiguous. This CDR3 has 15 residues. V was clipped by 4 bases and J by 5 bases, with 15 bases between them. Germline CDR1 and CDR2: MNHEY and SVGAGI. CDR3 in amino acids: CASSSLKGPDQPQHF. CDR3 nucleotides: TGTGCCAGCAGTTCCCTGAAGGGCCCCGATCAGCCCCAGCATTTT.

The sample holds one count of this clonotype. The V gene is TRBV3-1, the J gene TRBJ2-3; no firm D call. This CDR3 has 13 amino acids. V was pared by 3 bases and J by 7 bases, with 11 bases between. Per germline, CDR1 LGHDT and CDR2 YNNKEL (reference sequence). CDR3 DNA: TGTGCCAGCAGCCACGGCAGCATAAATACGCAGTATTTT. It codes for CASSHGSINTQYF.